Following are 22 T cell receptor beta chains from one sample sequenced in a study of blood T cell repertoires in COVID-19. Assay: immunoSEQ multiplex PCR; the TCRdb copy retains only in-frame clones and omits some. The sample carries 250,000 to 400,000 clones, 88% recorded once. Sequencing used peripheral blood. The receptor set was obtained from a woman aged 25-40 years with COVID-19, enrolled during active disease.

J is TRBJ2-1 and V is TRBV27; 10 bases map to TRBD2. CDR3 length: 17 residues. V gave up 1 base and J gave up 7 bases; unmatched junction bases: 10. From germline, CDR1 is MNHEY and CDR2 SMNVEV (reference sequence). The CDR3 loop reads CASSLLTIAGGRNEQFF. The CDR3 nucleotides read TGTGCCAGCAGTTTATTGACCATAGCGGGGGGCCGGAATGAGCAGTTCTTC.

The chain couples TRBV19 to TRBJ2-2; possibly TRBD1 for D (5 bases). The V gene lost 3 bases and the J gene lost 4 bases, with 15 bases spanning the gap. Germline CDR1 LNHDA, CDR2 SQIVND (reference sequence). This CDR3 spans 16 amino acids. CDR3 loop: CASSMSRGRVTGELFF. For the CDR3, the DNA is TGTGCCAGTAGTATGAGTAGGGGCCGAGTCACCGGGGAGCTGTTTTTT.

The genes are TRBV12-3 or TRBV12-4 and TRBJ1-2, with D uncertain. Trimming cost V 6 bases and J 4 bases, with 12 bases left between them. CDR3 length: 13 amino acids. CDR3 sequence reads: CASSPSAGYGYTF. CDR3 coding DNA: TGTGCCAGCAGCCCCTCAGCGGGCTATGGCTACACCTTC.

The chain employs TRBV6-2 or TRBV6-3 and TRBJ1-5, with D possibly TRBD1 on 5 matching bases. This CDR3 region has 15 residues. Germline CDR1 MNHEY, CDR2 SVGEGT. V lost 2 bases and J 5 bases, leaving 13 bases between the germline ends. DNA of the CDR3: TGTGCCAGCAGTTACAGGCAGGGTTGGTATCAGCCCCAGCATTTT. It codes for CASSYRQGWYQPQHF.

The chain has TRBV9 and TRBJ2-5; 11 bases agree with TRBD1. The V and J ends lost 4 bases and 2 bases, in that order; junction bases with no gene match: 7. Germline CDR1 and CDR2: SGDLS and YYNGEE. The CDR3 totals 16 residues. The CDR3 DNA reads TGTGCCAGCAGCTTAACAGGGACAGGGGGACAAGAGACCCAGTACTTC. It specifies CASSLTGTGGQETQYF.

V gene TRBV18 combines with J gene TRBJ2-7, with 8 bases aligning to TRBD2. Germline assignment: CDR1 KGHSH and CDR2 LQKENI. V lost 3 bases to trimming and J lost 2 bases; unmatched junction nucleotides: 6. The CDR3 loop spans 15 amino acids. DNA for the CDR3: TGTGCCAGCTCACCGGGAGCGGGGGCCACCTACGAGCAGTACGTC. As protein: CASSPGAGATYEQYV.

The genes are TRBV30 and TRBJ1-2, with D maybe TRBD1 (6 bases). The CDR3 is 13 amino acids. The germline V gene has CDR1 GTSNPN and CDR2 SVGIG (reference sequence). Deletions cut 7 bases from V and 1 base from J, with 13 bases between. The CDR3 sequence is CAYLDRDNYGYTF. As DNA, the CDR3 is TGTGCCTACCTGGACAGAGATAACTATGGCTACACCTTC.

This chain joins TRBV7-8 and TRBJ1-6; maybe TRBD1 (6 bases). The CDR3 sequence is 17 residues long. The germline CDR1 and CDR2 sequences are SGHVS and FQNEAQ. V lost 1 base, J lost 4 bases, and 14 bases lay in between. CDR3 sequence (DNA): TGTGCCAGCAGCTTAGTGACTATTGGACAGTATAATTCACCCCTCCACTTT. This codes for CASSLVTIGQYNSPLHF.

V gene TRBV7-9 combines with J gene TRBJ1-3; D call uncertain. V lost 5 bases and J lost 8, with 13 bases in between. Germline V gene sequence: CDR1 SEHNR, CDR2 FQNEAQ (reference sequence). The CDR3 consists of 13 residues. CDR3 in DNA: TGTGCCAGCAGCCGCGACCAGCGATACACCATATATTTT. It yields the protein CASSRDQRYTIYF.

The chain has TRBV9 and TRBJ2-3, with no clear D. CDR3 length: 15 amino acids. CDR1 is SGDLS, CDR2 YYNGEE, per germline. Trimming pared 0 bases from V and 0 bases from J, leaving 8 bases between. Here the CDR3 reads CASSVGTTSTDTQYF. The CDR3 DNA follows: TGTGCCAGCAGCGTAGGTACTACTAGCACAGATACGCAGTATTTT. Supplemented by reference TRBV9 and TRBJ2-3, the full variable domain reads DSGVTQTPKHLITATGQRVTLRCSPRSGDLSVYWYQQSLDQGLQFLIQYYNGEERAKGNILERFSAQQFPDLHSELNLSSLELGDSALYFCASSVGTTSTDTQYFGPGTRLTVL.

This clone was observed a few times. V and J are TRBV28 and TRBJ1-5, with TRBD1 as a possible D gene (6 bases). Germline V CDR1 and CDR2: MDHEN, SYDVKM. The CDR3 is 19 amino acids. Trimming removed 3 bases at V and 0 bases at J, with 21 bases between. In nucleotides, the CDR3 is TGTGCCAGCAGTTTCGTCGGGGGGGCCCGCGCCGTTAGCAATCAGCCCCAGCATTTT. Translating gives CASSFVGGARAVSNQPQHF.

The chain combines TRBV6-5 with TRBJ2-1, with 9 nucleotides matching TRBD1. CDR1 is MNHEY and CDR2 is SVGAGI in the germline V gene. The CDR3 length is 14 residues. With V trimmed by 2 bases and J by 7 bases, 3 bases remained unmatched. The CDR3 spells CASSYPGTGNEQFF. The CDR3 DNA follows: TGTGCCAGCAGTTACCCCGGGACAGGGAATGAGCAGTTCTTC.

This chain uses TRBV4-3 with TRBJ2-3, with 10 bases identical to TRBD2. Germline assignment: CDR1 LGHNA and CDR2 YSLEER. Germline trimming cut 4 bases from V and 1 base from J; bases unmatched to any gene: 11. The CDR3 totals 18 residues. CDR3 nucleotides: TGCGCCAGCAGCCCCCGGAGCGGGGGGGCCGAGGGCACAGATACGCAGTATTTT. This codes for CASSPRSGGAEGTDTQYF.

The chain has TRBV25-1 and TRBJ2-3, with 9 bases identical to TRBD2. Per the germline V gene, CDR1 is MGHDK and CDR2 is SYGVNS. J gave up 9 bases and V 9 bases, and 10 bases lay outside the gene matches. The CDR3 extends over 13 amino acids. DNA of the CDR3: TGTGCCAGTGGGGGGACTAGCCTCGACACGCAGTATTTT. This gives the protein CASGGTSLDTQYF.

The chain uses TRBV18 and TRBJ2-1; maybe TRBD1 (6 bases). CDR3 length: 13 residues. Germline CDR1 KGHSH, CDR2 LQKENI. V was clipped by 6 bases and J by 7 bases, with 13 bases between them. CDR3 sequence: CASSLDRSNEQFF. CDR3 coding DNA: TGTGCCAGCTCTCTCGACAGGTCTAATGAGCAGTTCTTC.

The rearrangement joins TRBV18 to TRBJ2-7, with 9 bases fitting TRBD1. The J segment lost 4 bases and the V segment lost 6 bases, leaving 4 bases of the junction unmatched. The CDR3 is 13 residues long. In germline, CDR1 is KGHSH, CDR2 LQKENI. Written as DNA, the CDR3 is TGTGCCAGCTCCACCGGGACAGGGTACGAGCAGTACGTC. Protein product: CASSTGTGYEQYV.

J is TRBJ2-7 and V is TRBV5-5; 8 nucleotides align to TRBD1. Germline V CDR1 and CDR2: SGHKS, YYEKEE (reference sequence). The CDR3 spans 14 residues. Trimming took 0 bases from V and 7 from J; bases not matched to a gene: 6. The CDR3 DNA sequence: TGTGCCAGCAGCTTGGACAGGGGACAGGTGGAGCAGTACGTC. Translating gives CASSLDRGQVEQYV.

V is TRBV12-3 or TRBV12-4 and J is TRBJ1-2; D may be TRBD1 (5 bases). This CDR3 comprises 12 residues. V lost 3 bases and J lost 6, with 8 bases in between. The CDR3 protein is CASSFGGNGYTF. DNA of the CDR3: TGTGCCAGCAGTTTCGGGGGGAATGGCTACACCTTC.

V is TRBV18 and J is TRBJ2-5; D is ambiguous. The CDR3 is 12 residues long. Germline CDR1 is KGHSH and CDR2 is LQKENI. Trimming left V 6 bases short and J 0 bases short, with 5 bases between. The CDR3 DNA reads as TGTGCCAGCTCCGAGTACCAAGAGACCCAGTACTTC. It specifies CASSEYQETQYF.

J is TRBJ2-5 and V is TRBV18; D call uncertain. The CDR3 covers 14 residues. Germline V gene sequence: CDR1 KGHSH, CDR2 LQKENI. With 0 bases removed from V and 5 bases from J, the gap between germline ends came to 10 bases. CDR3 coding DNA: TGTGCCAGCTCACCACCGGTCGGGTGGGAGACCCAGTACTTC. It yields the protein CASSPPVGWETQYF.

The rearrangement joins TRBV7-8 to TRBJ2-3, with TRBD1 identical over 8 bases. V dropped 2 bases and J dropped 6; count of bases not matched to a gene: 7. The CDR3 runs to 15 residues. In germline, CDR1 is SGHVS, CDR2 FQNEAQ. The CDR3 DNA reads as TGTGCCAGCAGCTTAATCGTCAGGGGGCGGGATACGCAGTATTTT. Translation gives CASSLIVRGRDTQYF.

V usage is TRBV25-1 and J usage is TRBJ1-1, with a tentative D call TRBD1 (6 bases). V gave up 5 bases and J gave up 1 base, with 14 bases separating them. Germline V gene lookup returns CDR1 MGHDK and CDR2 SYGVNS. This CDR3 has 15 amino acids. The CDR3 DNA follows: TGTGCCAGCAGTCCCCGGACAGATAAGAACACTGAAGCTTTCTTT. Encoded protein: CASSPRTDKNTEAFF.